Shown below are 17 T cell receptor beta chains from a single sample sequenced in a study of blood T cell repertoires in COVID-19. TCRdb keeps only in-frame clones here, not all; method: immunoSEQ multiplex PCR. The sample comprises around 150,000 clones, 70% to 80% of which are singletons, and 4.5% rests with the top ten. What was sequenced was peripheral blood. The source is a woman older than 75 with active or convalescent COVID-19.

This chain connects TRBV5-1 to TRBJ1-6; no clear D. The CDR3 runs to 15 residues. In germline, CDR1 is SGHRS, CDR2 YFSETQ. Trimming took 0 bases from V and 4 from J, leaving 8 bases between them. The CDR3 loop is CASSLDVQYNSPLHF. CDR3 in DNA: TGCGCCAGCAGCTTGGATGTACAGTATAATTCACCCCTCCACTTT.

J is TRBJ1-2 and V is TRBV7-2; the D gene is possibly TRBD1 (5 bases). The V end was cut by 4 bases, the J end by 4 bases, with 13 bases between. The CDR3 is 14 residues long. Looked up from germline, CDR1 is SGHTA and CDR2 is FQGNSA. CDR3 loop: CASSYQQESYGYTF. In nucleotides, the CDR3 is TGTGCCAGCAGCTACCAACAGGAGAGCTATGGCTACACCTTC.

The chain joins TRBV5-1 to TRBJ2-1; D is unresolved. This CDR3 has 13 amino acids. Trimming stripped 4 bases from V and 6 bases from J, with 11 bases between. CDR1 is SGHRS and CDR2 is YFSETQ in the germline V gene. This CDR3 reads CASSPLLSNEQFF. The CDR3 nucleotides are TGCGCCAGCAGCCCGCTTTTGAGCAATGAGCAGTTCTTC.

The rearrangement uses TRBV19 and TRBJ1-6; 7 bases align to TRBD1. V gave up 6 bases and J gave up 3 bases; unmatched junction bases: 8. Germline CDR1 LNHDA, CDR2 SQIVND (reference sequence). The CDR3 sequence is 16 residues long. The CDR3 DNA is TGTGCCAGTAGCACAGGGGATCCCGGCTATAATTCACCCCTCCACTTT. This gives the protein CASSTGDPGYNSPLHF.

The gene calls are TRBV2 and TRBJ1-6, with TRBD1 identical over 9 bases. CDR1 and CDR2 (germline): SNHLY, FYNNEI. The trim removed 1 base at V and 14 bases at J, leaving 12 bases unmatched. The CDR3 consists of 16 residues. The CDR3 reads CASSEVTGGPVQALHF. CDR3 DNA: TGTGCCAGCAGTGAAGTGACAGGGGGACCTGTTCAGGCCCTCCACTTT.

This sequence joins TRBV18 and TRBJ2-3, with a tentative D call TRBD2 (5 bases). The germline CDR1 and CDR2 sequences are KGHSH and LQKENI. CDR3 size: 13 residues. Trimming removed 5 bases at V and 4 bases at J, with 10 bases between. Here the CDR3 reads CASSFGGADTQYF. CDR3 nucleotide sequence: TGTGCCAGCTCATTCGGAGGTGCAGATACGCAGTATTTT.

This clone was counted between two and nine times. CDR3 amino acids: CASSFPQGMNTEAFF. The CDR3 DNA reads TGTGCCAGCAGTTTCCCTCAGGGCATGAACACTGAAGCTTTCTTT. The rearrangement joins TRBV6-2 or TRBV6-3 to TRBJ1-1, with TRBD1 as a possible D gene (5 bases). V lost 4 bases to trimming and J lost 0 bases, with 12 bases between them. This CDR3 has 15 residues. Germline V gene sequence: CDR1 MNHEY, CDR2 SVGEGT.

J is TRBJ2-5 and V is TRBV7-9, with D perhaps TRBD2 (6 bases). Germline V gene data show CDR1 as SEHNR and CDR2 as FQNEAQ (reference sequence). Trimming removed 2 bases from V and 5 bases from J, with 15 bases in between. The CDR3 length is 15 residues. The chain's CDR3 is CASSLNSGTGETQYF. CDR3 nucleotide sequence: TGTGCCAGCAGCTTAAACTCTGGGACTGGGGAGACCCAGTACTTC.

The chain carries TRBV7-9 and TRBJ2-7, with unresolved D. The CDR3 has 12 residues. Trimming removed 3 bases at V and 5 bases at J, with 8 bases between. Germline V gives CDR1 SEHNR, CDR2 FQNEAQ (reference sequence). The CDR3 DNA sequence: TGTGCCAGCAGCTTGGCCCGAAACGAGCAGTACTTC. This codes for CASSLARNEQYF.

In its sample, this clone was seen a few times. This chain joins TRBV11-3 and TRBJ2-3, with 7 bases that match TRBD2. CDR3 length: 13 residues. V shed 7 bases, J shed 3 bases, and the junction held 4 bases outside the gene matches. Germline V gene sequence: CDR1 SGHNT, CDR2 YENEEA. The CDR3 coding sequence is TGTGCCAGCAAGGGGACTACAACAGATACGCAGTATTTT. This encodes CASKGTTTDTQYF.

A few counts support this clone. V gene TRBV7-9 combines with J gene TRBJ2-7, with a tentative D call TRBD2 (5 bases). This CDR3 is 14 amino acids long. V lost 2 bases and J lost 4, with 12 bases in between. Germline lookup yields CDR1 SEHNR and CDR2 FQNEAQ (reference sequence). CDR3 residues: CASSLLGRTYEQYF. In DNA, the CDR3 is TGTGCCAGCAGCTTACTCGGACGGACTTACGAGCAGTACTTC.

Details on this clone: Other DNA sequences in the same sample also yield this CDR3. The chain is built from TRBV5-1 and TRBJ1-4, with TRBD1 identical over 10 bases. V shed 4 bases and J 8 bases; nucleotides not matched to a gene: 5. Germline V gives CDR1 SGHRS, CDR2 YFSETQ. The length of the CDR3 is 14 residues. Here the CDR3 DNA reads TGCGCCAGCAGCCCAGGGACAGGGGACGAAAAACTGTTTTTT. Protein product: CASSPGTGDEKLFF.

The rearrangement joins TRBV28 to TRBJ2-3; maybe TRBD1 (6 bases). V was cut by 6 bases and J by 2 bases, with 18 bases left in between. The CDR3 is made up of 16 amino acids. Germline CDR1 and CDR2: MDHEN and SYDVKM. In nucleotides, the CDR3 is TGTGCCAGCAGCCGCATCAAAAACAGGGTCACAGATACGCAGTATTTT. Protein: CASSRIKNRVTDTQYF.

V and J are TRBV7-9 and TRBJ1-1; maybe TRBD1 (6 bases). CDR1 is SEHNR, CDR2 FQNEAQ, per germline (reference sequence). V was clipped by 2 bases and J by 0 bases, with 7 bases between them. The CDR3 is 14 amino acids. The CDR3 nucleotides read TGTGCCAGCAGCTTATGGACAGTGAACACTGAAGCTTTCTTT. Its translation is CASSLWTVNTEAFF. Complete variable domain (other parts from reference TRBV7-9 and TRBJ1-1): DTGVSQNPRHKITKRGQNVTFRCDPISEHNRLYWYRQTLGQGPEFLTYFQNEAQLEKSRLLSDRFSAERPKGSFSTLEIQRTEQGDSAMYLCASSLWTVNTEAFFGQGTRLTVV.

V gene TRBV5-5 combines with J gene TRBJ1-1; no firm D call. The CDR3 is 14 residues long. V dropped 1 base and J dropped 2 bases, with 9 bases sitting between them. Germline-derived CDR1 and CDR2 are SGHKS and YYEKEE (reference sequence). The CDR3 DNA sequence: TGTGCCAGCAGCTTGCGACTCTTAAACACTGAAGCTTTCTTT. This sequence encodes CASSLRLLNTEAFF.

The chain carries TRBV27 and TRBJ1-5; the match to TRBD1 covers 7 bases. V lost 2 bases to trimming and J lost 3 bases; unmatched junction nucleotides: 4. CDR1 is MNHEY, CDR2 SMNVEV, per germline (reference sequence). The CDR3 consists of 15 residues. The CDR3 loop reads CASSLTGALNQPQHF. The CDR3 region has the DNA TGTGCCAGCAGTTTAACAGGGGCCCTCAATCAGCCCCAGCATTTT.

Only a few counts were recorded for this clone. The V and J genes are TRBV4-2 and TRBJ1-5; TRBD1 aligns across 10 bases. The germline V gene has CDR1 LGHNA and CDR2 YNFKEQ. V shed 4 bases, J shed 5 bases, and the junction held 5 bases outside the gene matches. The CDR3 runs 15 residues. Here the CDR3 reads CASSLGQGGDQPQHF. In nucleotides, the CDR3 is TGTGCCAGCAGCCTCGGACAGGGGGGGGATCAGCCCCAGCATTTT.